These T cell receptor beta chains were read from a single sample in a study of regulatory T cells in long-lasting Graves disease. TCRdb fed the multiplex PCR reads into MiXCR, producing one record per CDR3 protein. The sample holds 400,000 to 500,000 distinct CDR3 sequences, 20% to 25% seen once. The material sequenced was peripheral blood mononuclear cells (PBMCs), taken when the disease was refractory, from a patient treated with antithyroid drugs. These receptors all stem from a female donor with Graves disease. Both conserved end residues are part of each CDR3.

j_call,v_call,cdr3_aa
TRBJ1-2,TRBV6-1,CASSQPGLLEGYTF
TRBJ2-7,TRBV7-9,CVTAGGPYEQYF
TRBJ1-6,TRBV6-1,CASSEARQGNSPLHF
TRBJ2-4,TRBV6-2/TRBV6-3,CASSYSKNIQYF
TRBJ2-6,TRBV7-2,CASSLRGRTGANVLTF
TRBJ2-5,TRBV19,CASGQEALETQYF
TRBJ1-2,TRBV29-1,CSVETWGPTNYGYTF
TRBJ1-5,TRBV3-1,CASSQFGIREVDQPQHF
TRBJ1-2,TRBV28,CASRPPVGYYGYTF
TRBJ1-2,TRBV7-2,CASSFTTDYGYTF
TRBJ2-3,TRBV9,CASSTGTSATDTQYF
TRBJ2-1,TRBV28,CASSFGRNEQFF
TRBJ1-1,TRBV9,CASSPRSGEAGEAFF
TRBJ1-1,TRBV6-1,CASSRSRGQSTAFF
TRBJ2-5,TRBV20-1,CSASGGGVEETQYF
TRBJ2-7,TRBV5-1,CASSFKGQNYEQYF
TRBJ2-5,TRBV2,CASRTDLETQYF
TRBJ2-6,TRBV27,CASSPDGGNFVGANVLTF
TRBJ2-5,TRBV7-2,CASSLISTGQTQYF